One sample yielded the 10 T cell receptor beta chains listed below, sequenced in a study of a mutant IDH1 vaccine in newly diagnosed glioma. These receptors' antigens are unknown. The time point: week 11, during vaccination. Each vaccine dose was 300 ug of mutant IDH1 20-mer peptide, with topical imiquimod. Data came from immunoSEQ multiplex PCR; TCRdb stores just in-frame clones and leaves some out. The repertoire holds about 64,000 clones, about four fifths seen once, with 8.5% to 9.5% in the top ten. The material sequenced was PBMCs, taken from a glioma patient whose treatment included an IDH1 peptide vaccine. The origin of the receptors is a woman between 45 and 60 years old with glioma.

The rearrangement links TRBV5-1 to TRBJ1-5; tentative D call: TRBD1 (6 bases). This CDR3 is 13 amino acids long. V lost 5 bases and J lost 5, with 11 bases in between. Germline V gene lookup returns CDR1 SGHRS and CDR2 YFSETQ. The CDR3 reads CASRLGGDQPQHF. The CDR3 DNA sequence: TGCGCCAGCAGATTAGGGGGGGATCAGCCCCAGCATTTT.

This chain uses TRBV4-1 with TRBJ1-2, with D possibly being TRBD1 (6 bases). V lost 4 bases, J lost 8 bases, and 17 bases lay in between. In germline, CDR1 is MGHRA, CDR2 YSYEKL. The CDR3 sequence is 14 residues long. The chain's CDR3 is CASSPISDSPGYTF. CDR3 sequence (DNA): TGCGCCAGCAGCCCTATCTCGGACAGCCCCGGCTACACCTTC.

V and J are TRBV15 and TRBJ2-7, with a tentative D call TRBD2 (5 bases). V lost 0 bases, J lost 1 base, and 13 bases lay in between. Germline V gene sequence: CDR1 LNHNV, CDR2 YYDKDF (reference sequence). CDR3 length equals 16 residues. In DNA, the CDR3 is TGTGCCACCAGCAGAGAGCCCAGAGGGTTGTCCTACGAGCAGTACTTC. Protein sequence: CATSREPRGLSYEQYF. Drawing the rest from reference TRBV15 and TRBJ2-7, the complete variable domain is DAMVIQNPRYQVTQFGKPVTLSCSQTLNHNVMYWYQQKSSQAPKLLFHYYDKDFNNEADTPDNFQSRRPNTSFCFLDIRSPGLGDTAMYLCATSREPRGLSYEQYFGPGTRLTVT.

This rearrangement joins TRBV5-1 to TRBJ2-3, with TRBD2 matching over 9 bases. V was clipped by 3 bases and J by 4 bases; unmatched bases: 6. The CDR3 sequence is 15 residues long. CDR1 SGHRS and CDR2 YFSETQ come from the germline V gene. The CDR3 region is CASSSLASGADTQYF. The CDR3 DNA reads TGCGCCAGCAGCTCCTTGGCTAGCGGGGCAGATACGCAGTATTTT.

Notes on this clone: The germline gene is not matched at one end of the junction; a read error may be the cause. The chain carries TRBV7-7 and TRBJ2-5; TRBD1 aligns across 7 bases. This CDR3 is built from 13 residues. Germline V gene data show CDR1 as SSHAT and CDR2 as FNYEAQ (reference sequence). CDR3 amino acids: CASSTDRQETQYF. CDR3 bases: TGTGCTAGCAGCACGGACAGGCAAGAGACCCAGTACTTC.

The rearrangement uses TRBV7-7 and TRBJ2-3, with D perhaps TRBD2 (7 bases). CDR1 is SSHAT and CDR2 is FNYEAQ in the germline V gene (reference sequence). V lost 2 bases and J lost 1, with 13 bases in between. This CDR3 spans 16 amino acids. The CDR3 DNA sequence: TGTGCCAGCAGCTTAAGCGCGGGGGCCGGCACAGATACGCAGTATTTT. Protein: CASSLSAGAGTDTQYF.

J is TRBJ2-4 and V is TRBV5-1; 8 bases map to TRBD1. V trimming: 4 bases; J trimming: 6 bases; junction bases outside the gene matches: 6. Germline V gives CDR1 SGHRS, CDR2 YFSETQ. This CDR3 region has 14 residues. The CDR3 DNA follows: TGCGCCAGCAGCGGCTCAGGGGGCAGAAACATTCAGTACTTC. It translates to CASSGSGGRNIQYF.

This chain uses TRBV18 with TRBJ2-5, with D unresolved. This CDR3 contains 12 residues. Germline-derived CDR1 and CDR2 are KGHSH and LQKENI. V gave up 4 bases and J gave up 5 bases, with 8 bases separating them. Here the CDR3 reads CASSHKKETQYF. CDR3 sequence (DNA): TGTGCCAGCTCACACAAGAAGGAGACCCAGTACTTC.

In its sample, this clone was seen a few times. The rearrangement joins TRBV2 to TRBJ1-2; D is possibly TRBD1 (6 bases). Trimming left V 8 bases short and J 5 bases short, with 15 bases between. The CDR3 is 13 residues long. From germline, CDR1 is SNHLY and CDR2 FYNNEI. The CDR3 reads CASLWGPQYGYTF. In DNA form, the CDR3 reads TGTGCCAGCCTATGGGGGCCTCAGTATGGCTACACCTTC.

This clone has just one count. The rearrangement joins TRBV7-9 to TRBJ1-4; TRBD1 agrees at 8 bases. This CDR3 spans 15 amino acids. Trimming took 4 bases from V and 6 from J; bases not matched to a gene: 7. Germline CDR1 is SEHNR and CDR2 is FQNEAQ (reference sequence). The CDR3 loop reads CASSSRTGSDEKLFF. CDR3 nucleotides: TGTGCCAGCAGCTCCCGGACAGGGTCGGATGAAAAACTGTTTTTT. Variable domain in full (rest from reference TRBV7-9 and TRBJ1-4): DTGVSQNPRHKITKRGQNVTFRCDPISEHNRLYWYRQTLGQGPEFLTYFQNEAQLEKSRLLSDRFSAERPKGSFSTLEIQRTEQGDSAMYLCASSSRTGSDEKLFFGSGTQLSVL.